These T cell receptor beta chains were read from a single sample in a study of chemoradiotherapy in HPV16-positive cancers. Measured with immunoSEQ multiplex PCR; TCRdb has only the in-frame clones, and not every one. The table lists some 1,000 clones, approximately 92% of them singletons. The sequencing used tumor tissue, collected from a patient who underwent chemoradiotherapy. Receptors were obtained from a human donor with HPV-associated anogenital cancer. CDR3s include the opening cysteine and the closing phenylalanine or tryptophan. Fields, in order: D gene, J gene, clone size, V gene, CDR3 DNA, CDR3 protein. D genes are given only for firm matches. Clone size is given for some rows only: seen once, a few or many times, or a class if the clone is expanded.

d_call: -; j_call: TRBJ1-2; clone_size: -; v_call: TRBV6-5; cdr3_nt: TGTGCCACATGGGTAGGGCACTATGGCTACACCTTC; cdr3_aa: CATWVGHYGYTF
d_call: TRBD2; j_call: TRBJ2-7; clone_size: few; v_call: TRBV6-5; cdr3_nt: TGTGCCAGCAGTTACTCGGGGGGGATGGGAGAGCAGTACTTC; cdr3_aa: CASSYSGGMGEQYF
d_call: -; j_call: TRBJ2-7; clone_size: -; v_call: TRBV18; cdr3_nt: TGTGCCAGCTCACTATTAGGGGAGGCCTACGAGCAGTACTTC; cdr3_aa: CASSLLGEAYEQYF
d_call: TRBD1; j_call: TRBJ1-5; clone_size: -; v_call: TRBV7-9; cdr3_nt: TGTGCCAGCAGCTTGGCAGGGGGCGGTCAGCCCCAGCATTTT; cdr3_aa: CASSLAGGGQPQHF
d_call: -; j_call: TRBJ1-1; clone_size: -; v_call: TRBV9; cdr3_nt: TGTGCCAGCAGTCAAAGCCAGGGTCGCACTGAAGCTTTCTTT; cdr3_aa: CASSQSQGRTEAFF
d_call: -; j_call: TRBJ1-1; clone_size: few; v_call: TRBV2; cdr3_nt: TGTGCCAGCAGTTACAGTTTATCTGAAGCTTTCTTT; cdr3_aa: CASSYSLSEAFF
d_call: TRBD1; j_call: TRBJ1-4; clone_size: -; v_call: TRBV7-3; cdr3_nt: TGTGCCAGCAGCCCGACAGGGTACCCTTTAGCAACTAATGAAAAACTGTTTTTT; cdr3_aa: CASSPTGYPLATNEKLFF
d_call: -; j_call: TRBJ2-3; clone_size: -; v_call: TRBV5-5; cdr3_nt: TGTGCCAGCACCCGGTGGCGGGACGACTCAGATACGCAGTATTTT; cdr3_aa: CASTRWRDDSDTQYF
d_call: -; j_call: TRBJ1-5; clone_size: -; v_call: TRBV21-1; cdr3_nt: TGTGCCAGGCTACATTGGCATCATCAGCCCCAGCATTTT; cdr3_aa: CARLHWHHQPQHF
d_call: TRBD1; j_call: TRBJ2-1; clone_size: -; v_call: TRBV5-1; cdr3_nt: TGCGCCAGCAGCATCGGACAGGGCGTTAGCTCCTACAATGAGCAGTTCTTC; cdr3_aa: CASSIGQGVSSYNEQFF
d_call: TRBD2; j_call: TRBJ2-7; clone_size: -; v_call: TRBV5-1; cdr3_nt: TGCGCCAGCAGCTTGCGGGAGGGAACCTACGAGCAGTACTTC; cdr3_aa: CASSLREGTYEQYF
d_call: -; j_call: TRBJ1-6; clone_size: -; v_call: TRBV9; cdr3_nt: TGTGCCAGCAGCGTAGTAGGGGACGGAGATGTCCCCCTCCACTTT; cdr3_aa: CASSVVGDGDVPLHF
d_call: TRBD2; j_call: TRBJ2-7; clone_size: -; v_call: TRBV7-2; cdr3_nt: TGTGCCAGCAGCGAGGCGGGGGGCTTGTCCTACGAGCAGTATTTC; cdr3_aa: CASSEAGGLSYEQYF
d_call: TRBD1; j_call: TRBJ1-1; clone_size: -; v_call: TRBV7-2; cdr3_nt: TGTGCCAGCAGCGTCTCAGGGGGCAATTGGGACACTGAAGCTTTCTTT; cdr3_aa: CASSVSGGNWDTEAFF
d_call: TRBD2; j_call: TRBJ2-5; clone_size: -; v_call: TRBV25-1; cdr3_nt: TGTGCCAGCAGTGAGGGGTCCGGGAGGTACCAAGAGACCCAGTACTTC; cdr3_aa: CASSEGSGRYQETQYF
d_call: TRBD1; j_call: TRBJ2-7; clone_size: -; v_call: TRBV4-3; cdr3_nt: TGCGCCAGCAGCCCGCGTGGACAGGGGGCGGACGAGCAGTACTTC; cdr3_aa: CASSPRGQGADEQYF
d_call: TRBD1; j_call: TRBJ1-2; clone_size: -; v_call: TRBV7-9; cdr3_nt: TGTGCCAGCAGCCCCCCCGGGACAGGGAACTATGGCTACACCTTC; cdr3_aa: CASSPPGTGNYGYTF
d_call: -; j_call: TRBJ2-7; clone_size: -; v_call: TRBV7-6; cdr3_nt: TGTGCCAGCAGTCCCGGGACTGGGTCCTACGAGCAGTACTTC; cdr3_aa: CASSPGTGSYEQYF
d_call: -; j_call: TRBJ2-7; clone_size: -; v_call: TRBV7-9; cdr3_nt: TGTGCCAGCAGCCCCCGTGGGGGCTCCTACGAGCAGTACTTC; cdr3_aa: CASSPRGGSYEQYF
d_call: TRBD2; j_call: TRBJ2-7; clone_size: -; v_call: TRBV11-2; cdr3_nt: TGTGCCAGCAGCTTAGATCCTGGGACTAGCGGTCCCCAGCAGTACTTC; cdr3_aa: CASSLDPGTSGPQQYF
d_call: -; j_call: TRBJ2-3; clone_size: -; v_call: TRBV6-6; cdr3_nt: TGTGCCAGCACGCCGAGCACAGATACGCAGTATTTT; cdr3_aa: CASTPSTDTQYF
d_call: -; j_call: TRBJ1-1; clone_size: -; v_call: TRBV2; cdr3_nt: TGTGCCAGCACCGTGATGAGGACAGTTGAAGCTTTCTTT; cdr3_aa: CASTVMRTVEAFF
d_call: -; j_call: TRBJ2-1; clone_size: -; v_call: TRBV18; cdr3_nt: TGTGCCAGCTCACCGGGACTCCAGATAGGTGAGCAGTTCTTC; cdr3_aa: CASSPGLQIGEQFF
d_call: -; j_call: TRBJ2-1; clone_size: -; v_call: TRBV5-5; cdr3_nt: TGTGCCAGCAGCGCGCCAGGGGTTTCCTACAATGAGCAGTTCTTC; cdr3_aa: CASSAPGVSYNEQFF
d_call: -; j_call: TRBJ1-1; clone_size: -; v_call: TRBV7-9; cdr3_nt: TGTGCCAGCAGCCCTCGACAGCCGTTGAACACTGAAGCTTTCTTT; cdr3_aa: CASSPRQPLNTEAFF
d_call: -; j_call: TRBJ1-2; clone_size: -; v_call: TRBV6-5; cdr3_nt: TGTGCCAGCAGTTACGGGGGCAGGGACTATGGCTACACCTTC; cdr3_aa: CASSYGGRDYGYTF
d_call: TRBD1; j_call: TRBJ1-2; clone_size: -; v_call: TRBV19; cdr3_nt: TGTGCCAGTACTTTATACGCCCAGGGACAGGGTGTGAGTGGCTACACCTTC; cdr3_aa: CASTLYAQGQGVSGYTF
d_call: -; j_call: TRBJ1-1; clone_size: -; v_call: TRBV5-1; cdr3_nt: TGCGCCAGCAGCTTGGGGGGGACATATAACACTGAAGCTTTCTTT; cdr3_aa: CASSLGGTYNTEAFF
d_call: -; j_call: TRBJ1-5; clone_size: -; v_call: TRBV6-1; cdr3_nt: TGTGCCAGCAGTCCCCGGGGCTGGAGTCAGCCCCAGCATTTT; cdr3_aa: CASSPRGWSQPQHF
d_call: TRBD2; j_call: TRBJ2-2; clone_size: -; v_call: TRBV4-1; cdr3_nt: TGCGCCAGCAGCCGGAGCGGGGGGGCCGGAACCGGGGAGCTGTTTTTT; cdr3_aa: CASSRSGGAGTGELFF
d_call: -; j_call: TRBJ2-3; clone_size: -; v_call: TRBV6-1; cdr3_nt: TGTGCCACCGGGACTGGGGGCACAGATACGCAGTATTTT; cdr3_aa: CATGTGGTDTQYF
d_call: TRBD1; j_call: TRBJ2-1; clone_size: -; v_call: TRBV9; cdr3_nt: TGTGCCAGCAGCGTCAGGGAGGGGACAGGGGCCCATTACAATGAGCAGTTCTTC; cdr3_aa: CASSVREGTGAHYNEQFF
d_call: -; j_call: TRBJ2-5; clone_size: -; v_call: TRBV7-2; cdr3_nt: TGTGCCAGCAGCTTAGTAGGGGGGGGGTACCAAGAGACCCAGTACTTC; cdr3_aa: CASSLVGGGYQETQYF
d_call: TRBD2; j_call: TRBJ2-1; clone_size: -; v_call: TRBV30; cdr3_nt: TGTGCCTGGAGCCTAAGGGGAGGACTAGTCTACAATGAGCAGTTCTTC; cdr3_aa: CAWSLRGGLVYNEQFF
d_call: -; j_call: TRBJ2-1; clone_size: -; v_call: TRBV23-1; cdr3_nt: TGCGCCAGCAGTCAATCGGAGGGGGGCCCCTACAATGAGCAGTTCTTC; cdr3_aa: CASSQSEGGPYNEQFF
d_call: TRBD2; j_call: TRBJ2-1; clone_size: -; v_call: TRBV4-1; cdr3_nt: TGCGCCAGCAGCCAACGGACTAGCGGGAGCTCCTACAATGAGCAGTTCTTC; cdr3_aa: CASSQRTSGSSYNEQFF
d_call: -; j_call: TRBJ2-1; clone_size: -; v_call: TRBV5-1; cdr3_nt: TGCGCCAGCAGCGTCGGGCCAGCGAACAATGAGCAGTTCTTC; cdr3_aa: CASSVGPANNEQFF
d_call: -; j_call: TRBJ2-1; clone_size: -; v_call: TRBV6-5; cdr3_nt: TGTGCCAGCAGTTACGGGGGGGGGACACTGAATGAGCAGTTCTTC; cdr3_aa: CASSYGGGTLNEQFF
d_call: TRBD1; j_call: TRBJ1-5; clone_size: -; v_call: TRBV2; cdr3_nt: TGTGCCAGCAGAGGCTGGGGACAGGGGTATAGCAATCAGCCCCAGCATTTT; cdr3_aa: CASRGWGQGYSNQPQHF
d_call: -; j_call: TRBJ1-1; clone_size: -; v_call: TRBV18; cdr3_nt: TGTGCCAGCTCACCACAAGGGTTGAACACTGAAGCTTTCTTT; cdr3_aa: CASSPQGLNTEAFF
d_call: -; j_call: TRBJ2-2; clone_size: -; v_call: TRBV6-1; cdr3_nt: TGTGCCAGCAGTGATATACAGGGATTTTCCGGGGAGCTGTTTTTT; cdr3_aa: CASSDIQGFSGELFF
d_call: TRBD2; j_call: TRBJ2-3; clone_size: -; v_call: TRBV5-1; cdr3_nt: TGCGCCAGCAGCTTTCATGGGACTAGCGGAACAGATACGCAGTATTTT; cdr3_aa: CASSFHGTSGTDTQYF
d_call: -; j_call: TRBJ2-5; clone_size: -; v_call: TRBV7-2; cdr3_nt: TGTGCCAGCAGCTTATTGTTAGGTTTGGACTTC; cdr3_aa: CASSLLLGLDF
d_call: -; j_call: TRBJ1-4; clone_size: -; v_call: TRBV4-1; cdr3_nt: TGCGCCAGCAGCCAAGTTGGGGTGAGGGAAAAACTGTTTTTT; cdr3_aa: CASSQVGVREKLFF
d_call: -; j_call: TRBJ2-1; clone_size: -; v_call: TRBV5-4; cdr3_nt: TGTGCCAGCACGCCCTCCTCCTACAATGAGCAGTTCTTC; cdr3_aa: CASTPSSYNEQFF
d_call: -; j_call: TRBJ2-2; clone_size: -; v_call: TRBV6-5; cdr3_nt: TGTGCCAGCCGGGCGGGGTCGGAGACCGGGGAGCTGTTTTTT; cdr3_aa: CASRAGSETGELFF
d_call: TRBD2; j_call: TRBJ2-5; clone_size: -; v_call: TRBV6-1; cdr3_nt: TGTGCCAGCAGTGAACTAGCGGGGGGGCAAGAGACCCAGTACTTC; cdr3_aa: CASSELAGGQETQYF
d_call: TRBD2; j_call: TRBJ2-3; clone_size: -; v_call: TRBV7-2; cdr3_nt: TGTGCCAGCAGCTCCCGGGGAAGCGGGAGACAAACAGATACGCAGTATTTT; cdr3_aa: CASSSRGSGRQTDTQYF
d_call: -; j_call: TRBJ2-1; clone_size: -; v_call: TRBV7-2; cdr3_nt: TGTGCCAGCAGCAGTATCAATGAGCAGTTCTTC; cdr3_aa: CASSSINEQFF
d_call: TRBD1; j_call: TRBJ1-4; clone_size: once; v_call: TRBV5-8; cdr3_nt: TGTGCCAGCAGCGCCGCGCATGAGGGACAGTTTCCATCAACTAATGAAAAACTGTTTTTT; cdr3_aa: CASSAAHEGQFPSTNEKLFF
d_call: TRBD2; j_call: TRBJ2-1; clone_size: -; v_call: TRBV30; cdr3_nt: TGTGCCTGGAGATCCTCCGGGACTAGCGGGCGACCCGCCTTTTACAATGAGCAGTTCTTC; cdr3_aa: CAWRSSGTSGRPAFYNEQFF
d_call: -; j_call: TRBJ2-5; clone_size: -; v_call: TRBV5-1; cdr3_nt: TGCGCCAGCAGCAAGAGTTCAGGGGCGCAAGAGACCCAGTACTTC; cdr3_aa: CASSKSSGAQETQYF
d_call: -; j_call: TRBJ2-5; clone_size: once; v_call: TRBV7-2; cdr3_nt: TGTGCCAGCAGCTTAGCGCCAGGGCAAGAGACCCAGTACTTC; cdr3_aa: CASSLAPGQETQYF
d_call: -; j_call: TRBJ2-3; clone_size: -; v_call: TRBV5-6; cdr3_nt: TGTGCCAGCAGCCGACCGGACCAGCTCGGTAGCACAGATACGCAGTATTTT; cdr3_aa: CASSRPDQLGSTDTQYF
d_call: TRBD1; j_call: TRBJ2-7; clone_size: -; v_call: TRBV7-8; cdr3_nt: TGTGCCAGCAGCTTAGCGTTGGGACAGTCCTACGAGCAGTACTTC; cdr3_aa: CASSLALGQSYEQYF
d_call: -; j_call: TRBJ1-6; clone_size: -; v_call: TRBV10-3; cdr3_nt: TGTGCCATCAGTGCGAGACAGTGGGTGGATTCACCCCTCCACTTT; cdr3_aa: CAISARQWVDSPLHF